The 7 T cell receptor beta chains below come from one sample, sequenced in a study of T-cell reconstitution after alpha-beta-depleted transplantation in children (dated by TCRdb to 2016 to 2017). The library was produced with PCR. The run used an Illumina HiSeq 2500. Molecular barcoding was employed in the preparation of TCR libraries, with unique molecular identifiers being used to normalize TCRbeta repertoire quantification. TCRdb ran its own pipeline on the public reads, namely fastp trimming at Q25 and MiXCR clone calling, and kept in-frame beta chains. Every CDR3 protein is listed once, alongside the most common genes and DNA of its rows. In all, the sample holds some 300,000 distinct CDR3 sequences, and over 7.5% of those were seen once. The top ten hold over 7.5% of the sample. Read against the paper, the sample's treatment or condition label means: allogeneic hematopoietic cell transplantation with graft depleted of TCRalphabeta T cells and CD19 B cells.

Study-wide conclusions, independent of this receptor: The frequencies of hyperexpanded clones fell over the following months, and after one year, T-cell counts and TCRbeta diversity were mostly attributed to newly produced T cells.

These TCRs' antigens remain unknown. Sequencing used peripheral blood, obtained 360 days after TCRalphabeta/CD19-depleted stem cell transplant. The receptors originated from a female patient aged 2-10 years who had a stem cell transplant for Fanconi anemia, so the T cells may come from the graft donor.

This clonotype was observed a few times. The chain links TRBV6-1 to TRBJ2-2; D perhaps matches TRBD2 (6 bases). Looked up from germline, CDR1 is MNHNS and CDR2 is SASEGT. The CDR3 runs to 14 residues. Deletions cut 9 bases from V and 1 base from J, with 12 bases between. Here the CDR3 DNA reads TGTGCCAGTGGGGGGATTCTGAACACCGGGGAGCTGTTTTTT. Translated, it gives CASGGILNTGELFF.

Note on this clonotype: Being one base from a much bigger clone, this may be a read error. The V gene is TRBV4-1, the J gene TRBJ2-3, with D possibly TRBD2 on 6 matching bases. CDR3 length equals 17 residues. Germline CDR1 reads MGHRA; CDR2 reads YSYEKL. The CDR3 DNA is TGCGCCAGCAGCCAAGAAGGGGCCGGGGGTTACACAGATACGCTGTATTTT. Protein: CASSQEGAGGYTDTLYF.

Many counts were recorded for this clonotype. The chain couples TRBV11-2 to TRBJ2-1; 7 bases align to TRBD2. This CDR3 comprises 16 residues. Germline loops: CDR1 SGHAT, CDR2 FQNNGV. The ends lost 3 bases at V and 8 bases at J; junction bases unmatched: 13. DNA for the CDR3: TGTGCCAGCAGCTTTCGAGGGCGCGGGGGATGGGATGAGCAGTTCTTC. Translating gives CASSFRGRGGWDEQFF.

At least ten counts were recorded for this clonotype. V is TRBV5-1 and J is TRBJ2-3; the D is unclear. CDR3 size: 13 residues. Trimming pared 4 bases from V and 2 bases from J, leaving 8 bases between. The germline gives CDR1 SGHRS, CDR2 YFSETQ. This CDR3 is CASSTDVTDTQYF. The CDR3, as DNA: TGCGCCAGCAGCACAGATGTCACAGATACGCAGTATTTT.

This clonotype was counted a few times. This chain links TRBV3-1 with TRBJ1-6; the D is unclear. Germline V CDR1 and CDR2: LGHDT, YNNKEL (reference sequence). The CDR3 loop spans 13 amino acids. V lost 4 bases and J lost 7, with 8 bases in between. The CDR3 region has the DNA TGTGCCAGCAGCCGCGCCCAGAATTCACCCCTCCACTTT. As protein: CASSRAQNSPLHF.

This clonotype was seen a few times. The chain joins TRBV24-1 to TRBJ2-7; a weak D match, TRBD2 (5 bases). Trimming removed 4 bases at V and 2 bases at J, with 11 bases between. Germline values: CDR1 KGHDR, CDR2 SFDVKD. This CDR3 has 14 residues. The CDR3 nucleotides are TGTGCCACCAGTGACCCGGAGGTAGCCTACGAGCAGTACTTC. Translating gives CATSDPEVAYEQYF.

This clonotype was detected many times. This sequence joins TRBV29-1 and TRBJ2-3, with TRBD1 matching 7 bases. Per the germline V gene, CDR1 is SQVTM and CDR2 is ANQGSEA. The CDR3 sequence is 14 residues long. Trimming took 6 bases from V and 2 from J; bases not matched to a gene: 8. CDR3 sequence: CSVLTGQFTDTQYF. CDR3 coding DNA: TGCAGCGTCCTGACGGGACAGTTCACAGATACGCAGTATTTT.